The subject of this entry is one TCR beta chain. What it binds is not known. The sample belongs to a study of cytomegalovirus exposure and HLA in healthy donors. Study-wide results and limits: A later analysis reportedly found that, within productive TCRs, an Asian-associated ancestry cluster had fewer N-insertions than the mean observed across the 666 donors. According to the study, some 160 TCR beta chains were cytomegalovirus-associated. Follow-up analysis seemed to connect common viral pathogens with several of the most significant clusters identified.

Donors were nominally healthy when sampled, though unrecorded immune exposures were likely. In the PCR, 60 Vbeta and 13 Jbeta primers were used. Assay: immunoSEQ multiplex PCR; the TCRdb copy retains only in-frame clones and omits some. Here the sample spans more than 150,000 clones, about 80% being singletons. The CDR3 spans 17 residues. The V end was cut by 0 bases, the J end by 2 bases, with 17 bases between. Looked up from germline, CDR1 is MNHEY and CDR2 is SMNVEV (reference sequence). The sequencing sample was made of PBMCs. This receptor was taken from a woman aged 25 to 39 in good health and CMV-seronegative. This chain links TRBV27 with TRBJ2-7, with D possibly TRBD1 on 6 matching bases. In DNA form, the CDR3 reads TGTGCCAGCAGTTTATCTCCGGGACAAGGGGGAACCTACGAGCAGTACTTC. Protein product: CASSLSPGQGGTYEQYF.